The text below deals with one T cell receptor (beta chain). No antigen is known for it. Using its own MiXCR run on the 5' RACE reads, TCRdb lists one record per CDR3 protein. The sample gives roughly 1.6 million distinct CDR3 sequences, less than 40% of which show up once; about 0.27% is in the top ten. The CDR3 runs to 15 residues. The germline gives CDR1 SGHDN, CDR2 FVKESK. J lost 10 bases, V lost 4 bases, and 10 bases had no gene match. The data were obtained in a study of identical twins. Study results and limitations: The authors noted that invariant MAIT and iNKT cells could partly confound zero-insertion analyses. Cord blood's abundant beta clonotypes had fewer insertions, unlike memory repertoires. Its conclusions, products of cross-sectional statistical analysis, did not come from following the same donors.

Input material: cord blood. The sequence derives from a newborn girl in good health. The chain links TRBV14 to TRBJ2-1, with TRBD1 matching 10 bases. Here the CDR3 reads CASSRNRDRGYEQFF. DNA for the CDR3: TGTGCCAGCAGCCGAAACCGGGACAGGGGTTACGAGCAGTTCTTC.